Following are 32 T cell receptor beta chains from one sample sequenced in a study of T-cell reconstitution after alpha-beta-depleted transplantation in children. This sample's TCRbeta library carried unique molecular identifier barcodes. TCRdb ran MiXCR on the PCR reads and lists one entry per CDR3 protein. The sample yields 450,000 to 600,000 distinct CDR3 sequences, about 16% seen once. Here the sequenced sample was PBMCs from the stem cell graft donor, taken from the stem cell graft. The source of these receptors is a human donor who donated a stem cell graft to a child with acute lymphoblastic leukemia.

The CDR3 DNA follows: TGTGCCAGCAGGGCCGACAGGGAACGGTATGGGGAGCAGTACTTC. It is translated as CASRADRERYGEQYF. This sequence joins TRBV2 and TRBJ2-7, with TRBD1 identical over 7 bases. Trimming cost V 6 bases and J 7 bases; bases outside gene matches: 15. Per germline, CDR1 SNHLY and CDR2 FYNNEI. This CDR3 spans 15 amino acids.

This clonotype was seen more than once but under ten times. This rearrangement joins TRBV12-3 or TRBV12-4 to TRBJ2-1; D may be TRBD1 or TRBD2 (5 bases each). V was cut by 5 bases and J by 1 base, with 15 bases left in between. This CDR3 is 16 amino acids long. The CDR3 reads CASSTLLWGSYNEQFF. The CDR3 nucleotides are TGTGCCAGCAGTACGCTTTTGTGGGGGTCCTACAATGAGCAGTTCTTC.

This clonotype was seen only a few times. CDR3 residues: CASSPLRREQFF. The CDR3 region has the DNA TGCGCCAGCAGCCCCCTGAGGCGTGAGCAGTTCTTC. This chain uses TRBV5-1 with TRBJ2-1; D gene uncertain. Germline CDR1 SGHRS, CDR2 YFSETQ. V lost 4 bases and J 9 bases, leaving 11 bases between the germline ends. The CDR3 is 12 amino acids. Filled out from reference TRBV5-1 and TRBJ2-1, the complete variable domain reads KAGVTQTPRYLIKTRGQQVTLSCSPISGHRSVSWYQQTPGQGLQFLFEYFSETQRNKGNFPGRFSGRQFSNSRSEMNVSTLELGDSALYLCASSPLRREQFFGPGTRLTVL.

The chain recombines TRBV11-2 with TRBJ2-2; 13 nucleotides agree with TRBD2. The CDR3 has 16 residues. Germline trimming cut 5 bases from V and 5 bases from J; bases unmatched to any gene: 5. Germline values: CDR1 SGHAT, CDR2 FQNNGV. Written as DNA, the CDR3 is TGTGCCAGCAGCCCCACTAGCGGGGGGGGAACCGGGGAGCTGTTTTTT. Residues: CASSPTSGGGTGELFF.

This clonotype was counted only a few times. The gene calls are TRBV3-1 and TRBJ2-3, with D perhaps TRBD1 (6 bases). This CDR3 contains 15 residues. Germline V lookup: CDR1 LGHDT, CDR2 YNNKEL (reference sequence). Trimming took off 4 bases at V and 4 bases at J, with 15 bases between the two ends. For the CDR3, the DNA is TGTGCCAGCAGCCCTGGACAGAGGTATCCAGATACGCAGTATTTT. Encoded protein: CASSPGQRYPDTQYF.

The chain links TRBV5-8 to TRBJ2-1; the match to TRBD2 covers 9 bases. The junction had 5 bases not matched to a gene; V was cut back by 2 bases and J by 8 bases. Per the germline V gene, CDR1 is SGHTS and CDR2 is YDEGEE. There are 14 residues in the CDR3. As DNA, the CDR3 is TGTGCCAGCAGCTTAATAGCGGGAGTGGATGAGCAGTTCTTC. This codes for CASSLIAGVDEQFF.

V is TRBV5-6 and J is TRBJ1-1; 9 bases map to TRBD1. This CDR3 spans 16 amino acids. The junction had 9 bases not matched to a gene; V was cut back by 2 bases and J by 4 bases. The germline CDR1 and CDR2 sequences are SGHDT and YYEEEE. The CDR3 sequence: CASSFPGTGPGTEAFF. The CDR3 DNA reads TGTGCCAGCAGCTTTCCCGGGACAGGGCCGGGCACTGAAGCTTTCTTT.

The chain employs TRBV5-1 and TRBJ1-5, with D perhaps matching TRBD1 (6 bases). The CDR3 sequence is 14 residues long. V was shortened by 4 bases and J by 2 bases, with 10 bases between the two germline ends. Germline V gives CDR1 SGHRS, CDR2 YFSETQ. The CDR3 DNA reads TGCGCCAGCAGCCCGGAGGGGGGCAATCAGCCCCAGCATTTT. Its translation: CASSPEGGNQPQHF.

This clonotype came up a few times. This rearrangement joins TRBV12-3 or TRBV12-4 to TRBJ2-1, with 8 bases identical to TRBD1. With 7 bases clipped from V and 12 bases from J, the junction kept 8 bases outside the gene matches. The CDR3 loop spans 12 amino acids. The CDR3 loop reads CASTGQGAGQFF. In nucleotides, the CDR3 is TGTGCCAGCACCGGGCAGGGGGCCGGGCAGTTCTTC.

The V and J genes are TRBV4-1 and TRBJ1-1; no firm D call. This CDR3 comprises 16 residues. Germline-derived CDR1 and CDR2 are MGHRA and YSYEKL. Between the trimmed V and J ends, which lost 4 bases and 0 bases, there was a span of 15 bases. CDR3 residues: CASSRLSGLLNTEAFF. The DNA for the CDR3 is TGCGCCAGCAGCCGCTTAAGTGGACTCCTGAACACTGAAGCTTTCTTT.

In its sample, this clonotype was seen a few times. The genes are TRBV12-3 or TRBV12-4 and TRBJ1-2, with a tentative D call TRBD1 (5 bases). V dropped 3 bases and J dropped 4 bases, with 12 bases sitting between them. CDR3 length: 14 residues. The CDR3, as DNA: TGTGCCAGCAGTTTTCGAGGGGCCTCCTATGGCTACACCTTC. It yields the protein CASSFRGASYGYTF.

This clonotype was recorded a few times. The chain has TRBV7-2 and TRBJ1-3; D is possibly TRBD1 (6 bases). The V gene's germline CDR1 is SGHTA and CDR2 FQGNSA. V was shortened by 1 base and J by 0 bases, with 10 bases between the two germline ends. This CDR3 is 16 amino acids long. In DNA form, the CDR3 reads TGTGCCAGCAGCTTAGGAGGGGGAAGCTCTGGAAACACCATATATTTT. Residues: CASSLGGGSSGNTIYF. The whole variable domain, filled in from reference TRBV7-2 and TRBJ1-3, reads GAGVSQSPSNKVTEKGKDVELRCDPISGHTALYWYRQSLGQGLEFLIYFQGNSAPDKSGLPSDRFSAERTGGSVSTLTIQRTQQEDSAVYLCASSLGGGSSGNTIYFGEGSWLTVV.

This clonotype was picked up a small number of times. The rearrangement joins TRBV7-9 to TRBJ2-3; D may be TRBD2 (6 bases). This CDR3 spans 15 amino acids. V lost 5 bases and J 2 bases, leaving 14 bases between the germline ends. Germline-derived CDR1 and CDR2 are SEHNR and FQNEAQ (reference sequence). The CDR3, as DNA: TGTGCCAGCAGCCAGACTAGGTCTACCACAGATACGCAGTATTTT. Translated: CASSQTRSTTDTQYF.

This clonotype has just a few counts. J is TRBJ1-5 and V is TRBV7-9, with 7 bases identical to TRBD1. This CDR3 has 14 amino acids. Germline V CDR1 and CDR2: SEHNR, FQNEAQ (reference sequence). Unmatched junction bases numbered 4, after V lost 5 bases and J lost 3 bases. The CDR3 region has the DNA TGTGCCAGCAGCAGGGACAGCTTCAATCAGCCCCAGCATTTT. Its protein is CASSRDSFNQPQHF.

The chain recombines TRBV27 with TRBJ2-1, with D maybe TRBD1 (6 bases). Trimming cost V 5 bases and J 4 bases, with 15 bases left between them. This CDR3 has 15 residues. Germline V gene data show CDR1 as MNHEY and CDR2 as SMNVEV (reference sequence). This CDR3 is CASSASQGRYNEQFF. CDR3 in DNA: TGTGCCAGCAGTGCCTCACAGGGACGGTACAATGAGCAGTTCTTC.

This clonotype was counted between two and nine times. J is TRBJ2-5 and V is TRBV20-1; 10 bases match TRBD2. CDR3 length: 14 amino acids. The germline CDR1 and CDR2 sequences are DFQATT and SNEGSKA (reference sequence). The junction had 8 bases not matched to a gene; V was cut back by 6 bases and J by 4 bases. DNA for the CDR3: TGCAGTGCGGGGAGGGCTAGCGGGAGAGAGACCCAGTACTTC. It encodes CSAGRASGRETQYF.

In this sample, this clonotype turned up a few times. CDR3 DNA sequence: TGCAGTGCTAGAGTCGGCGGGTCAGGGCTCGGGCAGCCCCAGCATTTT. Translating gives CSARVGGSGLGQPQHF. The chain links TRBV20-1 to TRBJ1-5; weak D call: TRBD1 (5 bases). This CDR3 contains 16 residues. CDR1 is DFQATT, CDR2 SNEGSKA, per germline (reference sequence). V was trimmed by 1 base and J by 7 bases, leaving 20 bases between them.

V usage is TRBV6-5 and J usage is TRBJ2-1; TRBD1 or TRBD2 may be the D gene (5 bases each). V was clipped by 4 bases and J by 4 bases, with 8 bases between them. This CDR3 is built from 13 residues. The germline V gene encodes CDR1 MNHEY and CDR2 SVGAGI. The CDR3 spells CASSWDVYNEQFF. DNA for the CDR3: TGTGCCAGCAGTTGGGACGTTTACAATGAGCAGTTCTTC.

This clonotype was observed a few times. The chain links TRBV28 to TRBJ2-4; D possibly corresponds to TRBD2 (6 bases). Germline V gene data show CDR1 as MDHEN and CDR2 as SYDVKM. The V and J ends lost 5 bases and 9 bases respectively, with 17 bases between them. The CDR3 is 14 amino acids. The CDR3 sequence: CASSQFRLETIQYF. The CDR3 DNA reads TGTGCCAGCAGTCAGTTTAGACTAGAGACCATTCAGTACTTC.

The genes are TRBV20-1 and TRBJ1-5; D gene unclear. Germline V gene sequence: CDR1 DFQATT, CDR2 SNEGSKA (reference sequence). The length of the CDR3 is 14 residues. V was clipped by 1 base and J by 2 bases, with 9 bases between them. CDR3 DNA: TGCAGTGCTAGAGGGAAGGATGGCAATCAGCCCCAGCATTTT. Amino acid sequence: CSARGKDGNQPQHF.

This clonotype has only a few counts. The J gene is TRBJ2-5, the V gene TRBV4-1; TRBD2 aligns across 9 bases. The V segment lost 5 bases and the J segment 4 bases; nucleotides outside the gene matches: 8. The CDR3 sequence is 15 residues long. CDR1 MGHRA and CDR2 YSYEKL come from the germline V gene. CDR3 protein: CASSARGGPLETQYF. The DNA for the CDR3 is TGCGCCAGCAGCGCGCGGGGGGGCCCTTTAGAGACCCAGTACTTC.

This clonotype has only a few counts. The chain joins TRBV4-1 to TRBJ2-7; tentatively, D is TRBD1 (6 bases). Trimming shortened V by 2 bases and J by 2 bases, and 10 bases separated the two germline ends. The germline V gene has CDR1 MGHRA and CDR2 YSYEKL. CDR3 length: 14 residues. The DNA for the CDR3 is TGCGCCAGCAGCCAACAGGGGTTTCCCTACGAGCAGTACTTC. Encoded protein: CASSQQGFPYEQYF.

The chain is built from TRBV20-1 and TRBJ2-7; possible D gene TRBD2, 5 bases. Germline CDR1 and CDR2: DFQATT and SNEGSKA (reference sequence). The CDR3 consists of 15 residues. Trimming shortened V by 4 bases and J by 0 bases, and 16 bases separated the two germline ends. The CDR3 DNA reads as TGCAGTGCTATGCAGGTCGTGGGAGTCTCCTACGAGCAGTACTTC. It encodes CSAMQVVGVSYEQYF.

V and J are TRBV25-1 and TRBJ2-5; 10 nucleotides match TRBD1. This CDR3 spans 15 amino acids. V lost 3 bases and J lost 6; bases outside the gene matches: 7. Germline V CDR1 and CDR2: MGHDK, SYGVNS. The CDR3 region has the DNA TGTGCCAGCAGTGAGGTCGGGACAGGGGTACAGACCCAGTACTTC. Translated, it gives CASSEVGTGVQTQYF.

The chain is built from TRBV19 and TRBJ2-6, with D perhaps matching TRBD2 (6 bases). The CDR3 extends over 17 amino acids. The V and J ends lost 3 bases and 2 bases respectively, with 14 bases between them. Germline CDR1 LNHDA, CDR2 SQIVND (reference sequence). The CDR3 coding sequence is TGTGCCAGTAGTATTGGAGGGAGCCCCACTGGGGCCAACGTCCTGACTTTC. Translated, it gives CASSIGGSPTGANVLTF.

This clonotype showed up just a few times. This chain links TRBV6-2 or TRBV6-3 with TRBJ2-1; 7 nucleotides align to TRBD1. After removal of 2 bases from V and 2 bases from J, the junction contained 3 bases not matched to a gene. CDR3 length: 15 amino acids. Germline CDR1 MNHEY, CDR2 SVGEGT. CDR3 sequence reads: CASSYTGDPYNEQFF. The DNA for the CDR3 is TGTGCCAGCAGTTACACAGGGGACCCCTACAATGAGCAGTTCTTC.

This clonotype was seen more than once but under ten times. The chain has TRBV25-1 and TRBJ2-7; 13 nucleotides align to TRBD2. Germline V lookup: CDR1 MGHDK, CDR2 SYGVNS. The CDR3 covers 15 residues. Trimming took 3 bases from V and 6 from J; bases not matched to a gene: 5. As DNA, the CDR3 is TGTGCCAGCAGTGAGGGGGGACTAGCGGGACGCGAGCAGTACTTC. This encodes CASSEGGLAGREQYF.

V usage is TRBV10-3 and J usage is TRBJ2-7, with 7 nucleotides matching TRBD1. The CDR3 runs 14 residues. Germline CDR1 is ENHRY and CDR2 is SYGVKD. V lost 2 bases and J lost 3; bases outside the gene matches: 4. Here the CDR3 reads CAISEPGTVYEQYF. DNA for the CDR3: TGTGCCATCAGTGAGCCGGGGACAGTCTACGAGCAGTACTTC.

In this sample, this clonotype turned up a few times. The chain has TRBV7-8 and TRBJ2-7; 7 bases agree with TRBD1. J gave up 4 bases and V 3 bases, and 9 bases lay outside the gene matches. This CDR3 is built from 15 residues. The V gene's germline CDR1 is SGHVS and CDR2 FQNEAQ. In nucleotides, the CDR3 is TGTGCCAGCAGCTTCCCGACAGGGAAAGGGTACGAGCAGTACTTC. This encodes CASSFPTGKGYEQYF. The full variable domain, with the rest looked up from reference TRBV7-8 and TRBJ2-7, is GAGVSQSPRYKVAKRGQDVALRCDPISGHVSLFWYQQALGQGPEFLTYFQNEAQLDKSGLPSDRFFAERPEGSVSTLKIQRTQQEDSAVYLCASSFPTGKGYEQYFGPGTRLTVT.

The chain links TRBV19 to TRBJ2-7; either TRBD1 or TRBD2 may fit D (6 bases each). From germline, CDR1 is LNHDA and CDR2 SQIVND (reference sequence). The CDR3 runs to 16 residues. V lost 4 bases, J lost 5 bases, and 21 bases lay in between. The CDR3: CASSTNGGPLLDEQYF. For the CDR3, the DNA is TGTGCCAGTAGTACTAATGGGGGGCCTCTTCTCGACGAGCAGTACTTC.

V and J are TRBV5-1 and TRBJ1-1; a possible D gene is TRBD1 (5 bases). This CDR3 has 13 amino acids. The germline gives CDR1 SGHRS, CDR2 YFSETQ. The ends were cut back, 3 bases at V and 5 bases at J, with 11 bases in the middle. CDR3 sequence: CASSSVGGTEAFF. The CDR3 region has the DNA TGCGCCAGCAGCTCCGTTGGGGGGACTGAAGCTTTCTTT.

This clonotype showed up just a few times. This sequence joins TRBV9 and TRBJ1-1; D gene uncertain. This CDR3 spans 13 amino acids. Trimming left V 6 bases short and J 5 bases short, with 14 bases between. Looked up from germline, CDR1 is SGDLS and CDR2 is YYNGEE. The CDR3 sequence is CASTSRGSTEAFF. The DNA for the CDR3 is TGTGCCAGCACATCCCGGGGTTCGACTGAAGCTTTCTTT.